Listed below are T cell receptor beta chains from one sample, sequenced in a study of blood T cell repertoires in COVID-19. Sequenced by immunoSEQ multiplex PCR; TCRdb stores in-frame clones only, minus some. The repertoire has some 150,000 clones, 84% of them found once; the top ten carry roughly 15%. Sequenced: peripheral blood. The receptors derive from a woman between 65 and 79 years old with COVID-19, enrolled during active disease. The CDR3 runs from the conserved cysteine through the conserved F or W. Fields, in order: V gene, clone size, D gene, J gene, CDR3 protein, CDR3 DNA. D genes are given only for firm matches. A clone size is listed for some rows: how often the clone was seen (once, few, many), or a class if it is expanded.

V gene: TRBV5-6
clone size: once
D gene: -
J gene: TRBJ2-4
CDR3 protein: CASSLYGGGAKNIQYF
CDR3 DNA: TGTGCCAGCAGCTTGTATGGCGGAGGAGCCAAAAACATTCAGTACTTC

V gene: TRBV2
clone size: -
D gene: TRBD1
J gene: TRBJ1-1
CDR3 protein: CASSGGWDSSNTEAFF
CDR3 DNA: TGTGCCAGCAGTGGAGGTTGGGACAGCTCTAACACTGAAGCTTTCTTT

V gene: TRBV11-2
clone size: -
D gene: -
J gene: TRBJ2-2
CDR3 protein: CASSSLDRFTGELFF
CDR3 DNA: TGTGCCAGCAGCTCGCTCGACAGGTTCACCGGGGAGCTGTTTTTT

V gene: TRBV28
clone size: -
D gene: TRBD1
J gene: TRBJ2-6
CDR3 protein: CASSPGQGARILTF
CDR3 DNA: TGTGCCAGCAGTCCGGGACAGGGGGCGAGAATCCTGACTTTC

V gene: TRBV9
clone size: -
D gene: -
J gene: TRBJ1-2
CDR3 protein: CASSVGTGPNYGYTF
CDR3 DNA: TGTGCCAGCAGCGTAGGAACAGGGCCGAACTATGGCTACACCTTC

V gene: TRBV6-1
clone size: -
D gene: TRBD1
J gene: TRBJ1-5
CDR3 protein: CASSEQTGGRHF
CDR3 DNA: TGTGCCAGCAGTGAACAGACAGGGGGACGGCATTTT

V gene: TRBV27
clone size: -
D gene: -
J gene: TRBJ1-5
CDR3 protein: CASRGTYGNQPQHF
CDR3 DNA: TGTGCCAGCCGAGGGACATATGGCAATCAGCCCCAGCATTTT

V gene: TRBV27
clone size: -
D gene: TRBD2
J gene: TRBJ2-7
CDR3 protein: CASSLSLAGVYEQYF
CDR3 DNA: TGTGCCAGCAGTTTGTCCCTAGCGGGAGTATACGAGCAGTACTTC

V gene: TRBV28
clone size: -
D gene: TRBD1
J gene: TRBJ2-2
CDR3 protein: CASSDRGRKTGELFF
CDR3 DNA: TGTGCCAGCAGTGACAGGGGGCGAAAGACCGGGGAGCTGTTTTTT

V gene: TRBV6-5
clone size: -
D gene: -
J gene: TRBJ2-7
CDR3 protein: CASSYSGDGYEQYF
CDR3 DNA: TGTGCCAGCAGTTACTCAGGGGATGGCTACGAGCAGTACTTC

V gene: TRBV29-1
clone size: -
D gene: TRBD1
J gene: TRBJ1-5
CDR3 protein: CSATTGPRVSNQPQHF
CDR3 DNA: TGCAGCGCCACGACAGGGCCGAGAGTTAGCAATCAGCCCCAGCATTTT

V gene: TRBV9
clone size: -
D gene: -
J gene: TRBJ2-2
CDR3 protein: CASSVDLGPGELFF
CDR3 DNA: TGTGCCAGCAGCGTAGATCTGGGGCCCGGGGAGCTGTTTTTT

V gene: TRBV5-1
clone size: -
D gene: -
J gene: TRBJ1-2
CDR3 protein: CASSSFDRNYGYTF
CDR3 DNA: TGCGCCAGCAGCTCCTTCGACAGGAACTATGGCTACACCTTC

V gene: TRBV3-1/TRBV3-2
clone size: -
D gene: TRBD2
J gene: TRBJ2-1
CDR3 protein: CASSLLAGGPSYNEQFF
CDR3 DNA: TGTGCCAGCAGCCTCTTAGCGGGAGGGCCCTCCTACAATGAGCAGTTCTTC

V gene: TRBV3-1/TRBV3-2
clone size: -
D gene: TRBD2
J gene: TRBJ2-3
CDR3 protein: CASSQVIAGGPDTQYF
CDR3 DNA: TGTGCCAGCAGCCAAGTTATAGCGGGAGGGCCAGATACGCAGTATTTT

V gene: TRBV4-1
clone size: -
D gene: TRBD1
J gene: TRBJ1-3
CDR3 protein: CASSPLLTTGGGNTIYF
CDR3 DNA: TGCGCCAGCAGCCCACTACTAACGACAGGGGGTGGAAACACCATATATTTT

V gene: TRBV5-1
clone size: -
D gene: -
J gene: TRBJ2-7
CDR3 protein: CASSQQGYEQYF
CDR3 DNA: TGCGCCAGCAGCCAACAGGGTTACGAGCAGTACTTC

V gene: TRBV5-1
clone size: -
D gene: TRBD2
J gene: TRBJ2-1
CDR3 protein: CASHNRLAGGPDEQFF
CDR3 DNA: TGCGCCAGCCACAATCGACTAGCGGGAGGGCCGGATGAGCAGTTCTTC

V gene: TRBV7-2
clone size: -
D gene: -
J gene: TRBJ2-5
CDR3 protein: CASSPLGGQETQYF
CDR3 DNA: TGTGCCAGCAGCCCATTAGGAGGGCAAGAGACCCAGTACTTC

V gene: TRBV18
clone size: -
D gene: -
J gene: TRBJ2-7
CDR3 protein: CASSPPAQGRGEQYF
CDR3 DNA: TGTGCCAGCTCACCACCGGCGCAGGGGAGGGGCGAGCAGTACTTC

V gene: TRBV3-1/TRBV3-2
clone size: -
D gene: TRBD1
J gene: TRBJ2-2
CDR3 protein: CASSQDRTRQGSGELFF
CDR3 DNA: TGTGCCAGCAGCCAAGATCGGACGAGACAGGGGAGCGGGGAGCTGTTTTTT

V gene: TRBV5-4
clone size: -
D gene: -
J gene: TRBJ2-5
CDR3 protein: CASSSRTGQLETQYF
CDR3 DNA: TGTGCCAGCAGCTCTAGAACCGGACAGCTAGAGACCCAGTACTTC

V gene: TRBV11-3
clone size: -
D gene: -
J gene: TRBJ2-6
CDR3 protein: CASSLAPGIGANVLTF
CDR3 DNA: TGTGCCAGCAGCTTAGCTCCAGGGATCGGGGCCAACGTCCTGACTTTC

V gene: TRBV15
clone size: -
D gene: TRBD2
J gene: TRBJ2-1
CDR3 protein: CATSRESSGRGFNEQFF
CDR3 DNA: TGTGCCACCAGCAGAGAAAGTAGCGGGAGAGGTTTCAATGAGCAGTTCTTC

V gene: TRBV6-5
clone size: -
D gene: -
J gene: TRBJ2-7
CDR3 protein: CASSLRAPYEQYF
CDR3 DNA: TGTGCCAGCAGTCTCCGAGCGCCCTACGAGCAGTACTTC

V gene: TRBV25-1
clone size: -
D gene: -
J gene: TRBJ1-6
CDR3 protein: CASSFRQYNSPLHF
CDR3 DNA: TGTGCCAGCAGTTTTCGACAGTATAATTCACCCCTCCACTTT

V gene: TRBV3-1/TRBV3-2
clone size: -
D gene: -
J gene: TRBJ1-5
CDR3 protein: CASSQVQGGPQHF
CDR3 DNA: TGTGCCAGCAGCCAAGTGCAGGGAGGGCCCCAGCATTTT

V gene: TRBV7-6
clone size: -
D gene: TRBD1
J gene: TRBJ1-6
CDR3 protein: CASSPRADRGNSPLHF
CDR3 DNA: TGTGCCAGCAGCCCCAGGGCGGACAGGGGAAATTCACCCCTCCACTTT

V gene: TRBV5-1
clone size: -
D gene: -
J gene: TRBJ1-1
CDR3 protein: CASSPFRGQNTEAFF
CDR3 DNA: TGCGCCAGCAGCCCCTTTCGGGGTCAGAACACTGAAGCTTTCTTT

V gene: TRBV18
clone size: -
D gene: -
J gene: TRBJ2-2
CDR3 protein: CASSPGSGETGELFF
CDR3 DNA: TGTGCCAGCTCACCAGGCAGCGGAGAGACCGGGGAGCTGTTTTTT

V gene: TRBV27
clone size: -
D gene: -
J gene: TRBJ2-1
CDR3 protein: CASSPTSNEQFF
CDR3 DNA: TGTGCCAGCAGTCCCACTTCCAATGAGCAGTTCTTC

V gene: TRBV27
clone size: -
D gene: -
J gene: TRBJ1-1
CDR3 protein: CASSLYRPDTEAFF
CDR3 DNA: TGTGCCAGCAGTTTATACAGGCCGGATACTGAAGCTTTCTTT

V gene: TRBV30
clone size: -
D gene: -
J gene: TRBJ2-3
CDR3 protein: CAWGARGGTDTQYF
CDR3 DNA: TGTGCCTGGGGGGCCAGGGGTGGCACAGATACGCAGTATTTT

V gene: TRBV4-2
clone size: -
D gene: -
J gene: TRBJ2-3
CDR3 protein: CASSQDGAGTDTQYF
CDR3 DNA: TGTGCCAGCAGCCAAGATGGGGCGGGCACAGATACGCAGTATTTT

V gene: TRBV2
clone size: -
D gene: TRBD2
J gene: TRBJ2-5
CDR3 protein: CASSATSGSGETQYF
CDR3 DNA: TGTGCCAGCAGTGCCACTAGCGGGAGTGGAGAGACCCAGTACTTC

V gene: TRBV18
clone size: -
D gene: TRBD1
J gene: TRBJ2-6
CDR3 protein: CASSPYRTGGTGANVLTF
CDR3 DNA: TGTGCCAGCTCACCTTATCGGACAGGGGGTACTGGGGCCAACGTCCTGACTTTC

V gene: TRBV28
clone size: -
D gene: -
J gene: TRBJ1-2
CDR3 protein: CASSKTGRNGYTF
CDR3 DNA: TGTGCCAGCAGCAAAACAGGGCGGAATGGCTACACCTTC

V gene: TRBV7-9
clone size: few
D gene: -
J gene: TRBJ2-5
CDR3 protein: CASSLSGVQETQYF
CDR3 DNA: TGTGCCAGCAGCTTATCGGGGGTTCAAGAGACCCAGTACTTC

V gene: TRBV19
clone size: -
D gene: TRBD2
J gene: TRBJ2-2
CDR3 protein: CASSIVSGAGGELFF
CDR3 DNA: TGTGCCAGTAGTATAGTTAGCGGGGCCGGCGGGGAGCTGTTTTTT

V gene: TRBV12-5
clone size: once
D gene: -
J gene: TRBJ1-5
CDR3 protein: CASGYGLRSNQPQHF
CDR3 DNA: TGTGCTAGTGGGTATGGGCTTAGGAGCAATCAGCCCCAGCATTTT

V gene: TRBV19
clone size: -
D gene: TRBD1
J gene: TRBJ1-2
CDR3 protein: CASRLRDRDGYTF
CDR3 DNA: TGTGCCAGTCGCCTGCGGGACAGGGATGGCTACACCTTC

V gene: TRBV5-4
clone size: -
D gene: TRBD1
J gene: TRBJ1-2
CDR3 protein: CASSHRTGSGYGYTF
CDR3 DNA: TGTGCCAGCAGCCACCGGACAGGGTCTGGGTATGGCTACACCTTC

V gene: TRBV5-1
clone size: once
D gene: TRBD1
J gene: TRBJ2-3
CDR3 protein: CASSSRPRDRVFDTQYF
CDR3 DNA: TGCGCCAGCAGCTCTCGACCCCGGGACAGGGTTTTTGATACGCAGTATTTT

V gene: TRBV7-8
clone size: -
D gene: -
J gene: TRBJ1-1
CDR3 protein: CASSVGGEAFF
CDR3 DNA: TGTGCCAGCAGCGTCGGGGGAGAAGCTTTCTTT

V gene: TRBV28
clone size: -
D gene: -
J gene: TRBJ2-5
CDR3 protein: CASNTLIRGSETQYF
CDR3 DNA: TGTGCCAGCAATACGCTTATTCGGGGGAGCGAGACCCAGTACTTC

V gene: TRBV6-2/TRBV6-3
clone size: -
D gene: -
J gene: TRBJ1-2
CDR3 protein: CASSIAENYGYTF
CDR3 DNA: TGTGCCAGCAGTATAGCAGAGAACTATGGCTACACCTTC

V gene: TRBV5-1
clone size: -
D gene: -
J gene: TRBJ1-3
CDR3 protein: CASSLESAGRNTIYF
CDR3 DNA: TGCGCCAGCAGCTTGGAGTCGGCAGGCCGAAACACCATATATTTT

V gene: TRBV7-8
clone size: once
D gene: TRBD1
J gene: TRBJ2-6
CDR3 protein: CASSLEKQGVRAGANVLTF
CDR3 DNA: TGTGCCAGCAGCTTAGAGAAACAGGGGGTTAGGGCTGGGGCCAACGTCCTGACTTTC

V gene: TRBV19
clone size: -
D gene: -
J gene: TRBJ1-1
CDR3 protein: CASSIEQNTEAFF
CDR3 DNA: TGTGCCAGTAGTATCGAACAGAACACTGAAGCTTTCTTT

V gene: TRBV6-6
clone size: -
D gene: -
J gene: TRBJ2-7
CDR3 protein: CASQTRPLGEQYF
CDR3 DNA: TGTGCCAGCCAGACAAGACCGTTAGGAGAGCAGTACTTC

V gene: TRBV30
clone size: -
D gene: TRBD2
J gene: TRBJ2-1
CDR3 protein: CAWSRASGYLGEQFF
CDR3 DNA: TGTGCCTGGAGTAGGGCTAGCGGATACCTCGGTGAGCAGTTCTTC

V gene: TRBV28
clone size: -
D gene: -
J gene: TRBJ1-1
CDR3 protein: CASGWRGTTEAFF
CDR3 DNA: TGTGCCAGCGGGTGGAGGGGTACCACTGAAGCTTTCTTT

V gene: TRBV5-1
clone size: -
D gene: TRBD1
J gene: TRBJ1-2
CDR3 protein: CASSSPPTGVYGYTF
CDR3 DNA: TGCGCCAGCAGCTCTCCACCGACAGGGGTCTATGGCTACACCTTC

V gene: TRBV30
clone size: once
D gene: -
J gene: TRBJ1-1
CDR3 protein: CAWSSGNTEAFF
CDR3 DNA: TGTGCCTGGAGTTCAGGGAACACTGAAGCTTTCTTT

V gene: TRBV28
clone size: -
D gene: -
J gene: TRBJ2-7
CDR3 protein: CASSPYLTGLQREQYF
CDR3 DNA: TGTGCCAGCAGTCCCTACCTGACGGGACTGCAGCGGGAGCAGTACTTC